This T cell receptor beta chain was sequenced for a study of CD8+CD57+ T cells in acquired aplastic anemia. General study points: Sharing between patients and controls was observed for some 27 CD8+ CDR3 sequences.

Looked up from germline, CDR1 is SEHNR and CDR2 is FQNEAQ (reference sequence). V was pared by 6 bases and J by 0 bases, with 10 bases between. The CDR3 has 14 residues. This clonotype was observed many times. Its specificity is not known. It was genomic DNA that served as the template for profiling TCR beta VDJ and CDR3. TCRdb analysed the reads with MiXCR anew, one entry per CDR3 protein. The sample yields a few hundred thousand distinct CDR3 sequences, almost 35% seen once. The TCR was taken from a human donor in good health, serving as a control. The rearrangement links TRBV7-9 to TRBJ2-3, with D maybe TRBD2 (6 bases). The material sequenced was sorted CD4+, CD8+, or CD8+CD57+ T cells (not recorded which) from PBMCs. Here the CDR3 reads CASRSSGSTDTQYF. The DNA of the CDR3 is TGTGCCAGCAGATCGAGCGGGAGCACAGATACGCAGTATTTT.